Sequencing of this TCR beta chain was carried out in a study of blood T cell repertoires in COVID-19. Whole-study context: Sites in the United States, Italy and Spain provided acute and convalescent COVID-19 samples. PBMCs, B-cell-depleted T cells, or T cells provided the cDNA or gDNA that made up the material.

Libraries were prepared by immunoSEQ multiplex PCR; TCRdb keeps only in-frame clonotypes and omits some of them. The sample lists around 100,000 clones, just under 80% occurring once. The CDR3 length is 19 residues. V shed 4 bases and J shed 0 bases, with 24 bases lying between them. Germline V gene sequence: CDR1 SGHAT, CDR2 FQNNGV. This clone has a handful of counts. The sequence was collected from a man aged 65 to 85 with active or convalescent COVID-19. The material sequenced was peripheral blood. The V and J genes are TRBV11-2 and TRBJ1-2; D is undetermined. The CDR3 spells CASSSFSGSRAASNYGYTF. CDR3 sequence (DNA): TGTGCCAGCAGCTCTTTCAGCGGTAGTCGCGCAGCCTCTAACTATGGCTACACCTTC. Full variable domain (remainder filled in from reference TRBV11-2 and TRBJ1-2): EAGVAQSPRYKIIEKRQSVAFWCNPISGHATLYWYQQILGQGPKLLIQFQNNGVVDDSQLPKDRFSAERLKGVDSTLKIQPAKLEDSAVYLCASSSFSGSRAASNYGYTFGSGTRLTVV.